This T cell receptor (beta chain) appears in the sequencing data of a study of breast tumors, draining lymph nodes, adjacent tissues (dated by TCRdb to the mid-2010s). Notes on the research overall: The study compared TCR beta repertoires across tumor, adjacent nontumor tissue and axillary lymph nodes from breast cancer patients. The study aimed to assess the relationships and possible T-cell exchange between tumor, surrounding tissue and draining lymph node repertoires in human breast cancer.

Adjacent samples were composed of nontumor breast tissue surrounding the tumor. Sequencing was performed on an Illumina HiSeq 2000. TCR beta chain libraries were generated through multiplex PCR amplification. The amplified TCR beta chain products were analyzed by high-throughput sequencing. TCRdb handled the public reads itself, with Q25 trimming in fastp and clone calling in MiXCR, and kept productive beta chains. All rows with the same CDR3 protein become a single entry with the most common DNA and genes. Across this sample there are some 14,000 distinct CDR3 sequences, with 50% to 70% seen only once. The ten largest make up approximately 30% of the sample. On the study overall, not on this receptor specifically: The data were judged consistent with most tumor T cells deriving from the lymph node and then expanding within tumor tissue. Tumor and nontumor tissue repertoires were significantly more similar in luminal-like than in basal-like breast cancer. Rather than being directly demonstrated, the conclusion that tumor T cells originate in lymph nodes was presented as consistent with a hypothesis. Tumors showed preferential V and J gene usage, and their T-cell repertoire diversity fell below that of lymph nodes yet above that of nontumor tissue.

CDR1 and CDR2 were assigned from the germline V gene as SGHRS and YFSETQ. The CDR3 runs 15 amino acids, cysteine and phenylalanine included. The only DNA kept is the CDR3, 45 bases in frame from the first base. V is clipped by 0 bases and J by 1 base, and the sequence between their germline boundaries is 7 bases long. With regard to this clonotype: Its cognate antigen has yet to be identified. Base qualities are not provided; no much larger clone lies one nucleotide away.

The sample taken for sequencing was tumor-adjacent breast tissue. The V and J segments used are TRBV5-1 and TRBJ2-2; the D gene is unclear. The receptor comes from a female donor with breast cancer. Some clones in this sample may be carry-over from other donors' samples. The encoded CDR3 is CASSLDGVNTGELFF. The sequenced DNA is TGCGCCAGCAGCTTGGATGGGGTGAACACCGGGGAGCTGTTTTTT. Outside the CDR3, residues come from the reference TRBV5-1 and TRBJ2-2 proteins, so the full variable domain is: KAGVTQTPRYLIKTRGQQVTLSCSPISGHRSVSWYQQTPGQGLQFLFEYFSETQRNKGNFPGRFSGRQFSNSRSEMNVSTLELGDSALYLCASSLDGVNTGELFFGEGSRLTVL.